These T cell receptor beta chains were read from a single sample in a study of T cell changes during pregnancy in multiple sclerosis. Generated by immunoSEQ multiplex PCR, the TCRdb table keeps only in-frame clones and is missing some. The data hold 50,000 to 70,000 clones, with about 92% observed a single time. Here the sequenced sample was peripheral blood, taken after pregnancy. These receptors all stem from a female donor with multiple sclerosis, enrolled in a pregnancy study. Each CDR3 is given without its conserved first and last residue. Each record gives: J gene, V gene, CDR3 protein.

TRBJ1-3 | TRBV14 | ASSPQAHSGNTIY
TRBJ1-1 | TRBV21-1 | ASSKQVTEAF
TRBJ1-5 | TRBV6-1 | ASSERGSGQPQH
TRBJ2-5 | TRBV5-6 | ASSWGWGLAGGKETQY
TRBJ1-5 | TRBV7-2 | ASSLQGRFGNQPQH
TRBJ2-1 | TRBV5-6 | ASSSIDRGFGNEQF
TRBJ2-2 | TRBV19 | ASSIVPGAANTGELF
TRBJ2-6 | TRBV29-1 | SVVQGTGANVLT
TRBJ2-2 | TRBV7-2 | ASRGGLEIPGELF
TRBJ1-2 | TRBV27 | ASSLSGQTYGYT
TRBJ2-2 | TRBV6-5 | ASSRGKAGELF
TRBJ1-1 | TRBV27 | ASSYSGQGNTEAF
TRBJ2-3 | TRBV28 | ASSWAGAGGTDTQY
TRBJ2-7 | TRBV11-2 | ASSLNRGLAYEQY
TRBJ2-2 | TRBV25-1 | ASSGNLRHEDTGELF
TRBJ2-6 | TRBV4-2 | ASTGTGFSGANVLT
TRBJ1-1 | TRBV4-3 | ASSQGWGQGFMNTEAF
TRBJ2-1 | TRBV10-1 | ASTLKGFLAGDYNEQF
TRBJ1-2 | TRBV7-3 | ASSLEEGYGYT
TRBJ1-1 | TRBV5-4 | ASSFTGVSEAF
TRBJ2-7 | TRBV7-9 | ASSFTSGSSYEQY
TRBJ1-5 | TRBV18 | ASSFDTGQGGNQPQH
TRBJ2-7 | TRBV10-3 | AIGQGGLYEQY
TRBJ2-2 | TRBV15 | ATRFQGSAGELF
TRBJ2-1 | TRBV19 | ASSSSGRILNEQF
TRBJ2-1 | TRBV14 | ASSRVGGDNEQF
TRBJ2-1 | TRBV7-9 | ASSPGLAANNEQF
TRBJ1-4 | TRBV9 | ASSVDWAGTNEKLF
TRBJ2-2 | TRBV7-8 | ASSLVAGRYGELF
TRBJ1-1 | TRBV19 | ASTTGTGIPAEAF
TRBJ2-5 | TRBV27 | ASSSTFGLGETQY
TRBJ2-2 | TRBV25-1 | ASTLSGGGNTGELF
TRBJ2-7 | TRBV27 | ASSLGQGGEQY